These 26 T cell receptor beta chains originate from one sample sequenced in a study of shared clonotypes between healthy human individuals. Method: immunoSEQ multiplex PCR; TCRdb's copy keeps in-frame clones and lacks some. Here the sample spans a few million clones, about 92% being singletons. Sequenced material: naive CD4+ T cells from PBMCs. Regarding subset: CD45RA+ positively selected. These receptors originate from a man aged 18 to 29 in good health. Some clones in this sample may be carry-over from other donors' samples.

The genes are TRBV7-2 and TRBJ2-7, with D tentatively TRBD2 (6 bases). CDR1 and CDR2 from the germline V gene are SGHTA and FQGNSA. The CDR3 spans 15 residues. Trimming pared 4 bases from V and 1 base from J, leaving 14 bases between. Written as DNA, the CDR3 is TGTGCCAGCAGCTATATGGGACTGGAGTCCTACGAGCAGTACTTC. Encoded protein: CASSYMGLESYEQYF.

This chain uses TRBV19 with TRBJ2-3; 8 nucleotides line up with TRBD1. CDR3 size: 14 residues. V lost 6 bases and J lost 1; bases outside the gene matches: 3. Per germline, CDR1 LNHDA and CDR2 SQIVND (reference sequence). CDR3 sequence (DNA): TGTGCCAGTAGGGGACAGGCGGGCACAGATACGCAGTATTTT. Its protein product is CASRGQAGTDTQYF.

The rearrangement uses TRBV25-1 and TRBJ2-7; 8 bases line up with TRBD1. CDR3 length equals 15 residues. Germline loops: CDR1 MGHDK, CDR2 SYGVNS. With 2 bases clipped from V and 3 bases from J, the junction kept 6 bases outside the gene matches. CDR3 protein: CASSETGTGFYEQYF. CDR3 DNA: TGTGCCAGCAGTGAAACCGGGACAGGTTTCTACGAGCAGTACTTC.

J is TRBJ2-5 and V is TRBV5-4; the D is unclear. V gave up 4 bases and J gave up 2 bases, with 12 bases separating them. In germline, CDR1 is SGHNT, CDR2 YYREEE (reference sequence). The CDR3 has 14 residues. The CDR3 reads CASSPGSQQETQYF. The CDR3, as DNA: TGTGCCAGCAGCCCCGGATCGCAACAAGAGACCCAGTACTTC.

J is TRBJ2-7 and V is TRBV6-1; 9 nucleotides agree with TRBD2. Germline V CDR1 and CDR2: MNHNS, SASEGT. The CDR3 spans 15 residues. The V and J ends lost 5 bases and 6 bases, in that order; junction bases with no gene match: 11. The CDR3 DNA sequence: TGTGCCAGCAGTTTCCCACTAGCGGGTTCTGCCGAGCAGTACTTC. Protein product: CASSFPLAGSAEQYF.

On this clone: The sample carries other DNA sequences with the same CDR3. The chain employs TRBV10-3 and TRBJ1-1, with 9 bases that match TRBD1. CDR1 is ENHRY, CDR2 SYGVKD, per germline. CDR3 length: 13 residues. J lost 5 bases, V lost 5 bases, and 3 bases had no gene match. CDR3 DNA: TGTGCCATCAGTCCCGGACAGGGGACTGAAGCTTTCTTT. Protein sequence: CAISPGQGTEAFF.

With respect to this clone: Mismatch with germline at one junction end may stem from a read error. The chain carries TRBV5-1 and TRBJ2-7; TRBD2 aligns across 9 bases. Per germline, CDR1 SGHRS and CDR2 YFSETQ. The CDR3 has 16 residues. CDR3 protein: CASSLDPGSGRYEQYF. The CDR3 DNA sequence: TGCGCCAGCAGTTTGGACCCCGGTAGCGGGAGATACGAGCAGTACTTC.

This chain uses TRBV6-5 with TRBJ2-5; 10 nucleotides line up with TRBD1. Trimming cost V 6 bases and J 5 bases; bases outside gene matches: 9. This CDR3 has 15 residues. CDR1 MNHEY and CDR2 SVGAGI come from the germline V gene. Here the CDR3 reads CASSPGTGDWETQYF. The CDR3 nucleotides are TGTGCCAGCAGCCCCGGGACAGGGGATTGGGAGACCCAGTACTTC.

The chain joins TRBV25-1 to TRBJ2-5; no reliable D call. Germline-derived CDR1 and CDR2 are MGHDK and SYGVNS. The germline V and J ends were trimmed by 3 bases and 5 bases, with 16 bases remaining between them. CDR3 length: 15 amino acids. The CDR3 region has the DNA TGTGCCAGCAGTGACGCGGCGCAGTTAGGTGAGACCCAGTACTTC. Protein: CASSDAAQLGETQYF.

This chain links TRBV4-3 with TRBJ2-1; tentatively, D is TRBD2 (6 bases). Germline assignment: CDR1 LGHNA and CDR2 YSLEER. The length of the CDR3 is 15 residues. The V and J ends lost 1 base and 8 bases respectively, with 15 bases between them. This CDR3 is CASSQARTKEDEQFF. DNA of the CDR3: TGCGCCAGCAGCCAAGCGAGGACTAAAGAGGATGAGCAGTTCTTC.

This sequence joins TRBV5-1 and TRBJ1-1; the match to TRBD1 covers 9 bases. In germline, CDR1 is SGHRS, CDR2 YFSETQ. The CDR3 sequence is 15 residues long. After removal of 5 bases from V and 5 bases from J, the junction contained 10 bases not matched to a gene. The chain's CDR3 is CASRDRQQGATEAFF. The DNA of the CDR3 is TGCGCCAGCAGAGACAGACAACAGGGGGCTACTGAAGCTTTCTTT.

This chain uses TRBV7-9 with TRBJ2-3; the match to TRBD2 covers 11 bases. V gave up 5 bases and J gave up 2 bases; unmatched junction bases: 3. The CDR3 spans 15 residues. Germline CDR1 SEHNR, CDR2 FQNEAQ (reference sequence). The CDR3, as DNA: TGTGCCAGCAGCCCGACTAGCGGGAACACAGATACGCAGTATTTT. Amino acids: CASSPTSGNTDTQYF.

The V gene is TRBV2, the J gene TRBJ1-3; D is perhaps TRBD1 (5 bases). CDR1 and CDR2 (germline): SNHLY, FYNNEI. The V gene lost 3 bases and the J gene lost 4 bases, with 19 bases spanning the gap. There are 17 residues in the CDR3. CDR3 protein: CASSDPSRGTGGNTIYF. The CDR3 DNA reads TGTGCCAGCAGTGATCCCTCGCGGGGGACGGGAGGAAACACCATATATTTT.

For this clone: Its ends do not fully match the called genes, so a read error is possible. The chain carries TRBV11-2 and TRBJ2-1; 7 positions match TRBD2. Germline CDR1 is SGHAT and CDR2 is FQNNGV. The CDR3 consists of 12 residues. The CDR3, as DNA: TGTGCCAGCAGCTTGGTTGTGGCGGGAGAGATCTTC. It is translated as CASSLVVAGEIF.

Regarding this clone: The sample contains more than one DNA sequence encoding this CDR3. The chain employs TRBV4-1 and TRBJ1-2; D might be TRBD1 (5 bases). In germline, CDR1 is MGHRA, CDR2 YSYEKL. V shed 0 bases and J shed 2 bases, with 10 bases lying between them. The length of the CDR3 is 15 residues. CDR3 nucleotides: TGCGCCAGCAGCCAAGATCTCCGGGGGAACTATGGCTACACCTTC. This gives the protein CASSQDLRGNYGYTF.

The chain employs TRBV29-1 and TRBJ2-2; D perhaps matches TRBD1 (6 bases). Germline CDR1 reads SQVTM; CDR2 reads ANQGSEA. This CDR3 has 12 amino acids. Trimming stripped 8 bases from V and 4 bases from J, with 11 bases between. As DNA, the CDR3 is TGCAGCCCCCGGGACATCACCGGGGAGCTGTTTTTT. Protein: CSPRDITGELFF.

The gene calls are TRBV10-3 and TRBJ2-7, with a weak D call TRBD1 (6 bases). Germline V gives CDR1 ENHRY, CDR2 SYGVKD. CDR3 length: 12 residues. V lost 6 bases and J 3 bases, leaving 9 bases between the germline ends. CDR3 in amino acids: CAIRRTDYEQYF. CDR3 coding DNA: TGTGCCATCAGAAGGACAGACTACGAGCAGTACTTC.

The chain employs TRBV14 and TRBJ2-4; D may be TRBD1 (6 bases). The ends were cut back, 0 bases at V and 9 bases at J, with 12 bases in the middle. Germline V gives CDR1 SGHDN, CDR2 FVKESK. This CDR3 spans 14 amino acids. CDR3 sequence (DNA): TGTGCCAGCAGCCAAGATTTGGGACAAACCATTCAGTACTTC. Translation: CASSQDLGQTIQYF.

The rearrangement uses TRBV23-1 and TRBJ2-7, with TRBD1 matching 7 bases. TRBV23-1 is marked as an open reading frame, function uncertain. V gave up 4 bases and J gave up 0 bases; unmatched junction bases: 9. This CDR3 region has 16 residues. The CDR3, as DNA: TGCGCCAGCAGTCTCACGGACAGGACCTTCTCCTACGAGCAGTACTTC. It codes for CASSLTDRTFSYEQYF.

The V call is TRBV11-3, the J call TRBJ2-7; TRBD2 matches 8 bases. This CDR3 is built from 13 residues. Germline assignment: CDR1 SGHNT and CDR2 YENEEA. Trimming took 4 bases from V and 5 from J; bases not matched to a gene: 4. The CDR3 DNA reads TGTGCCAGCAGCTCGGGGGGGAACGACGAGCAGTACTTC. Encoded protein: CASSSGGNDEQYF.

The chain couples TRBV5-1 to TRBJ1-4, with D unresolved. The CDR3 loop spans 14 amino acids. V shed 0 bases and J shed 5 bases, with 8 bases lying between them. CDR1 and CDR2 (germline): SGHRS, YFSETQ. The CDR3: CASSLARENEKLFF. Here the CDR3 DNA reads TGCGCCAGCAGCTTGGCTAGGGAGAATGAAAAACTGTTTTTT.

This chain connects TRBV5-1 to TRBJ1-3; TRBD1 aligns across 7 bases. With 4 bases clipped from V and 8 bases from J, the junction kept 9 bases outside the gene matches. Germline CDR1 is SGHRS and CDR2 is YFSETQ. The CDR3 runs 14 residues. The CDR3 protein is CASSPTGTRDTIYF. Here the CDR3 DNA reads TGCGCCAGCAGCCCGACAGGGACCAGGGACACCATATATTTT. Supplemented by reference TRBV5-1 and TRBJ1-3, the full variable domain reads KAGVTQTPRYLIKTRGQQVTLSCSPISGHRSVSWYQQTPGQGLQFLFEYFSETQRNKGNFPGRFSGRQFSNSRSEMNVSTLELGDSALYLCASSPTGTRDTIYFGEGSWLTVV.

This chain connects TRBV5-5 to TRBJ2-7; D is perhaps TRBD2 (5 bases). With 4 bases removed from V and 4 bases from J, the gap between germline ends came to 12 bases. CDR3 length: 13 residues. The V gene's germline CDR1 is SGHKS and CDR2 YYEKEE (reference sequence). CDR3 loop: CASSPRTGYEQYF. The CDR3 DNA reads as TGTGCCAGCAGCCCGAGGACGGGATACGAGCAGTACTTC.

The count of this clone is one. The CDR3 nucleotides are TGTGCCAGTAGTATAGGGGTGGGGTTTCCCTCCGTGAACACTGAAGCTTTCTTT. It codes for CASSIGVGFPSVNTEAFF. The J gene is TRBJ1-1, the V gene TRBV19; D uncertain. Trimming removed 1 base from V and 0 bases from J, with 18 bases in between. This CDR3 has 18 amino acids. Germline V gene sequence: CDR1 LNHDA, CDR2 SQIVND (reference sequence).

The CDR3 spells CASRNQGAGAKNIQYF. The CDR3 DNA follows: TGTGCCAGCAGAAACCAGGGGGCAGGGGCCAAAAACATTCAGTACTTC. The chain couples TRBV28 to TRBJ2-4, with TRBD1 matching 8 bases. The germline gives CDR1 MDHEN, CDR2 SYDVKM. This CDR3 comprises 16 residues. J lost 1 base, V lost 6 bases, and 8 bases had no gene match.

The chain recombines TRBV5-4 with TRBJ2-3; a weak D match, TRBD2 (5 bases). V shed 9 bases and J shed 2 bases, with 22 bases lying between them. The CDR3 length is 16 residues. Per germline, CDR1 SGHNT and CDR2 YYREEE (reference sequence). CDR3 sequence reads: CATLLRAETNTDTQYF. The CDR3 DNA sequence: TGTGCCACCCTTCTCCGAGCGGAGACAAACACAGATACGCAGTATTTT.